One sample yielded the 30 T cell receptor beta chains listed below, sequenced in a study of PD-1 blockade in classical Hodgkin lymphoma (TCRdb year 2020). The time point label corresponds to: cycle 4 day 1 (C4D1), after less than 7 weeks of nivolumab. Relapse after autologous stem cell transplantation had occurred in all trial patients, and cohorts A, B and C were distinguished by prior brentuximab vedotin exposure. Libraries were made using the immunoSEQ multiplex PCR assay. TCRdb carries this immuneACCESS record with in-frame sequences only. Its versions omit some clonotypes, under half of them owing to an unresolved V gene in the studies checked, with the rest unexplained. A total of tens of thousands of clones appear in this sample, roughly nine tenths of them only once. The ten biggest clones cover 2.5% to 3.5% of the sample. The source was peripheral blood mononuclear cells (PBMCs), collected before the fourth cycle of nivolumab. All receptors derive from a human donor with classical Hodgkin lymphoma.

The CDR3 DNA follows: TGCGCCAGCAGTGAGTCTAGCGGGTCCTCCTACGAGCAGTACTTC. Amino acids: CASSESSGSSYEQYF. The chain links TRBV10-2 to TRBJ2-7, with 7 bases identical to TRBD2. After removal of 0 bases from V and 0 bases from J, the junction contained 2 bases not matched to a gene. The V gene's germline CDR1 is WSHSY and CDR2 SAAADI. This CDR3 is 15 amino acids long.

The rearrangement links TRBV4-3 to TRBJ1-1, with D tentatively TRBD1 (6 bases). CDR3 length: 14 amino acids. V lost 1 base to trimming and J lost 4 bases, with 10 bases between them. CDR1 is LGHNA, CDR2 YSLEER, per germline. The CDR3 coding sequence is TGCGCCAGCAGCCAAGTAGGAGGGGGCACTGAAGCTTTCTTT. It translates to CASSQVGGGTEAFF.

The chain uses TRBV19 and TRBJ1-1; TRBD1 aligns across 7 bases. In germline, CDR1 is LNHDA, CDR2 SQIVND (reference sequence). The CDR3 has 14 amino acids. The V gene end was trimmed by 4 bases and the J gene end by 3 bases; junction bases not matched to a gene: 5. CDR3 amino acids: CASSRTGVYTEAFF. In nucleotides, the CDR3 is TGTGCCAGTAGTAGAACAGGGGTGTACACTGAAGCTTTCTTT.

This chain connects TRBV30 to TRBJ1-2, with D possibly TRBD1 on 5 matching bases. V was shortened by 1 base and J by 8 bases, with 14 bases between the two germline ends. The CDR3 loop spans 13 amino acids. The germline V gene has CDR1 GTSNPN and CDR2 SVGIG (reference sequence). The CDR3 DNA sequence: TGTGCCTGGAGTGAGGTCGCAGGGAAGGGCTACACCTTC. This sequence encodes CAWSEVAGKGYTF.

The V call is TRBV7-6, the J call TRBJ2-7; D gene unclear. CDR3 length: 13 residues. The germline CDR1 and CDR2 sequences are SGHVS and FNYEAQ. Trimming left V 3 bases short and J 1 base short, with 7 bases between. This CDR3 reads CASSFSQSYEQYF. For the CDR3, the DNA is TGTGCCAGCAGCTTCAGCCAGTCCTACGAGCAGTACTTC.

In nucleotides, the CDR3 is TGTGCCAGCAGCCAGGGGAACTCCTACGAGCAGTACTTC. It encodes CASSQGNSYEQYF. The chain has TRBV9 and TRBJ2-7; tentative D call: TRBD1 (6 bases). The CDR3 runs to 13 residues. V dropped 4 bases and J dropped 0 bases, with 8 bases sitting between them. Germline CDR1 is SGDLS and CDR2 is YYNGEE.

The V gene is TRBV7-9, the J gene TRBJ2-2; D is uncertain. This CDR3 spans 16 amino acids. Per germline, CDR1 SEHNR and CDR2 FQNEAQ (reference sequence). Trimming shortened V by 4 bases and J by 5 bases, and 17 bases separated the two germline ends. This CDR3 is CASSSRPSLGTGELFF. The CDR3 DNA reads as TGTGCCAGCAGCTCTAGGCCGTCACTTGGGACCGGGGAGCTGTTTTTT.

V is TRBV2 and J is TRBJ2-7; 15 positions agree with TRBD2. The germline gives CDR1 SNHLY, CDR2 FYNNEI. The CDR3 has 16 amino acids. V lost 10 bases to trimming and J lost 6 bases; unmatched junction nucleotides: 13. CDR3 sequence (DNA): TGTGCCAAGACGCGGACTAGCGGGGGGGACCACGTCGAGCAGTACTTC. It translates to CAKTRTSGGDHVEQYF.

This chain joins TRBV5-5 and TRBJ1-4, with 9 positions matching TRBD1. The germline V gene encodes CDR1 SGHKS and CDR2 YYEKEE (reference sequence). After removal of 4 bases from V and 7 bases from J, the junction contained 5 bases not matched to a gene. The CDR3 spans 14 residues. In nucleotides, the CDR3 is TGTGCCAGCAGCATGGGGACAGGGCGTGAAAAACTGTTTTTT. Residues: CASSMGTGREKLFF.

The chain recombines TRBV7-9 with TRBJ2-4, with 10 bases matching TRBD2. The CDR3 is 15 amino acids. V was pared by 5 bases and J by 0 bases, with 1 base of the junction left unmatched. From germline, CDR1 is SEHNR and CDR2 FQNEAQ (reference sequence). The DNA for the CDR3 is TGTGCCAGCAGCCCTAGCGGGGGAGCCAAAAACATTCAGTACTTC. Translated: CASSPSGGAKNIQYF. Looking up the rest from reference TRBV7-9 and TRBJ2-4 gives the full variable domain: DTGVSQNPRHKITKRGQNVTFRCDPISEHNRLYWYRQTLGQGPEFLTYFQNEAQLEKSRLLSDRFSAERPKGSFSTLEIQRTEQGDSAMYLCASSPSGGAKNIQYFGAGTRLSVL.

In this sample, this clone turned up once. The chain is built from TRBV27 and TRBJ2-7; 8 positions agree with TRBD1. Germline trimming cut 6 bases from V and 3 bases from J; bases unmatched to any gene: 10. This CDR3 contains 15 residues. Germline-derived CDR1 and CDR2 are MNHEY and SMNVEV (reference sequence). The CDR3 loop is CASRGQQGTGYEQYF. The DNA of the CDR3 is TGTGCCAGCAGAGGACAGCAAGGGACAGGCTACGAGCAGTACTTC.

This chain connects TRBV4-1 to TRBJ2-7; maybe TRBD1 (5 bases). V was shortened by 0 bases and J by 3 bases, with 12 bases between the two germline ends. Germline V gene data show CDR1 as MGHRA and CDR2 as YSYEKL. CDR3 length: 15 amino acids. The CDR3 is CASSQDSTGFYEQYF. The CDR3 DNA reads as TGCGCCAGCAGCCAAGATTCAACAGGCTTCTACGAGCAGTACTTC.

This clone was found a few times. V is TRBV7-3 and J is TRBJ2-3, with TRBD2 as a possible D gene (5 bases). V gave up 5 bases and J gave up 0 bases, with 15 bases separating them. Germline values: CDR1 SGHTA, CDR2 FQGTGA. The CDR3 extends over 16 amino acids. DNA of the CDR3: TGTGCCAGCAGCAGGGTAGCACGGGGTAGCACAGATACGCAGTATTTT. Encoded protein: CASSRVARGSTDTQYF.

The chain recombines TRBV6-5 with TRBJ1-1, with D maybe TRBD1 (5 bases). Trimming took off 5 bases at V and 4 bases at J, with 11 bases between the two ends. CDR1 is MNHEY, CDR2 SVGAGI, per germline. CDR3 size: 13 residues. CDR3 nucleotide sequence: TGTGCCAGCAGTGAGACAGAGTCCACTGAAGCTTTCTTT. Residues: CASSETESTEAFF.

This chain uses TRBV10-1 with TRBJ1-1, with a weak D call TRBD1 (5 bases). The CDR3 covers 15 residues. Trimming took 3 bases from V and 3 from J, leaving 14 bases between them. Germline lookup yields CDR1 WNHNN and CDR2 SYGVQD (reference sequence). CDR3 residues: CASSDLTAGDTEAFF. The CDR3 DNA follows: TGCGCCAGCAGTGACCTGACGGCGGGGGACACTGAAGCTTTCTTT.

The chain recombines TRBV6-1 with TRBJ1-5; D is possibly TRBD1 (6 bases). Trimming cost V 7 bases and J 4 bases, with 17 bases left between them. The germline V gene encodes CDR1 MNHNS and CDR2 SASEGT. The CDR3 is made up of 15 amino acids. This CDR3 reads CASIWVQGGNQPQHF. The CDR3, as DNA: TGTGCCAGCATATGGGTACAAGGGGGTAATCAGCCCCAGCATTTT.

The V call is TRBV4-3, the J call TRBJ1-1, with TRBD1 as a possible D gene (5 bases). CDR1 LGHNA and CDR2 YSLEER come from the germline V gene. The CDR3 sequence is 13 residues long. V gave up 4 bases and J gave up 11 bases, with 17 bases separating them. CDR3 residues: CASSPGTQAWAFF. The CDR3 DNA reads TGCGCCAGCAGCCCGGGGACCCAGGCATGGGCTTTCTTT.

This clone was recorded a few times. The chain carries TRBV7-9 and TRBJ1-1, with D possibly matching TRBD1 (5 bases). The V and J ends lost 3 bases and 4 bases respectively, with 12 bases between them. Germline V gene sequence: CDR1 SEHNR, CDR2 FQNEAQ (reference sequence). The CDR3 is 14 amino acids. The CDR3 DNA sequence: TGTGCCAGCAGCTTGGACATCTCGGTCACTGAAGCTTTCTTT. Amino acids: CASSLDISVTEAFF.

The chain combines TRBV11-2 with TRBJ2-2; 8 nucleotides align to TRBD1. The ends lost 5 bases at V and 1 base at J; junction bases unmatched: 3. The CDR3 is made up of 15 amino acids. The germline CDR1 and CDR2 sequences are SGHAT and FQNNGV. For the CDR3, the DNA is TGTGCCAGCAGCCCAGGGACAGGGAACACCGGGGAGCTGTTTTTT. This encodes CASSPGTGNTGELFF.

This chain connects TRBV7-8 to TRBJ2-3; D remains unclear. Germline-derived CDR1 and CDR2 are SGHVS and FQNEAQ. The CDR3 totals 12 residues. Trimming stripped 2 bases from V and 6 bases from J, with 6 bases between. As DNA, the CDR3 is TGTGCCAGCAGCTTAAATTTGGATACGCAGTATTTT. This sequence encodes CASSLNLDTQYF.

This chain uses TRBV4-2 with TRBJ2-1; 9 bases line up with TRBD2. Trimming removed 0 bases from V and 3 bases from J; junction bases left unmatched: 3. Germline CDR1 is LGHNA and CDR2 is YNFKEQ. This CDR3 contains 16 residues. The DNA for the CDR3 is TGTGCCAGCAGCCAAGACGGGACTAGCTACTACAATGAGCAGTTCTTC. This gives the protein CASSQDGTSYYNEQFF.

This chain connects TRBV7-9 to TRBJ2-7, with D perhaps matching TRBD1 (5 bases). CDR1 and CDR2 (germline): SEHNR, FQNEAQ (reference sequence). Trimming shortened V by 6 bases and J by 2 bases, and 11 bases separated the two germline ends. The length of the CDR3 is 13 residues. The CDR3 loop is CASSSQGPYEQYF. CDR3 nucleotide sequence: TGTGCCAGCAGTTCCCAGGGCCCCTACGAGCAGTACTTC.

CDR3 DNA: TGTGCCAGCAGCTCGCGGACAGGGGAGTCTGGCTACACCTTC. As protein: CASSSRTGESGYTF. The genes are TRBV4-2 and TRBJ1-2; TRBD1 matches at 9 bases. This CDR3 has 14 residues. Unmatched junction bases numbered 8, after V lost 5 bases and J lost 7 bases. Per germline, CDR1 LGHNA and CDR2 YNFKEQ.

This chain uses TRBV7-2 with TRBJ1-6; possibly TRBD1 for D (5 bases). Germline V lookup: CDR1 SGHTA, CDR2 FQGNSA. V was shortened by 3 bases and J by 8 bases, with 11 bases between the two germline ends. This CDR3 has 14 amino acids. CDR3 sequence: CASSFGGFDSPLHF. The CDR3 DNA reads as TGTGCCAGCAGCTTCGGGGGGTTCGATTCACCCCTCCACTTT.

The rearrangement uses TRBV27 and TRBJ2-7; 10 nucleotides align to TRBD2. The trim removed 5 bases at V and 4 bases at J, leaving 8 bases unmatched. Looked up from germline, CDR1 is MNHEY and CDR2 is SMNVEV (reference sequence). The length of the CDR3 is 15 residues. CDR3 coding DNA: TGTGCCAGCAGTCCACTAGCGGGGAAATCATACGAGCAGTACTTC. Its translation: CASSPLAGKSYEQYF.

The chain carries TRBV7-9 and TRBJ2-7; D perhaps matches TRBD2 (6 bases). CDR3 length equals 15 residues. Trimming removed 4 bases from V and 2 bases from J, with 15 bases in between. Germline V gene lookup returns CDR1 SEHNR and CDR2 FQNEAQ (reference sequence). The chain's CDR3 is CASSSGTGGPYEQYF. In nucleotides, the CDR3 is TGTGCCAGCAGCTCTGGGACCGGGGGTCCCTACGAGCAGTACTTC.

This rearrangement joins TRBV10-3 to TRBJ1-5; unclear D gene. Germline CDR1 ENHRY, CDR2 SYGVKD. This CDR3 region has 13 residues. V was cut by 2 bases and J by 6 bases, with 8 bases left in between. The CDR3: CAISEGQGQPQHF. In DNA, the CDR3 is TGTGCCATCAGTGAGGGTCAAGGTCAGCCCCAGCATTTT.

The V gene is TRBV27, the J gene TRBJ1-2, with D possibly TRBD1 on 5 matching bases. This CDR3 is 13 amino acids long. The germline V gene has CDR1 MNHEY and CDR2 SMNVEV (reference sequence). V was shortened by 2 bases and J by 2 bases, with 6 bases between the two germline ends. This chain's CDR3 is CASSLRGNYGYTF. The DNA for the CDR3 is TGTGCCAGCAGTTTAAGGGGAAACTATGGCTACACCTTC.

The chain carries TRBV29-1 and TRBJ1-2, with D unclear. V dropped 4 bases and J dropped 3 bases, with 6 bases sitting between them. CDR3 length equals 11 residues. Germline V gene lookup returns CDR1 SQVTM and CDR2 ANQGSEA. Here the CDR3 DNA reads TGCAGCGTTGTATCAGACTATGGCTACACCTTC. Amino acid sequence: CSVVSDYGYTF.

The rearrangement uses TRBV12-5 and TRBJ1-1; tentatively, D is TRBD1 (5 bases). Per the germline V gene, CDR1 is LGHNT and CDR2 is FRNRAP. CDR3 length: 15 residues. Trimming took off 1 base at V and 0 bases at J, with 9 bases between the two ends. CDR3 region: CASGLEGRVNTEAFF. The CDR3 region has the DNA TGTGCTAGTGGTTTGGAGGGGCGGGTGAACACTGAAGCTTTCTTT.